The 11 T cell receptor beta chains presented below share a single source sample, sequenced in a study of shared clonotypes between healthy human individuals. Assay: immunoSEQ multiplex PCR; the TCRdb copy retains only in-frame clones and omits some. The sample contains some 2,100,000 clones, roughly 91% of which appear only once. In the naive CD8 group, cells lacked CD45RO and were positively selected for CCR7, so terminally differentiated effector memory CD45RA+ cells were left out. Sequencing was performed on naive CD8+ T cells from PBMCs. Receptors originate from a man between 18 and 29 years old in good health. Some clones in this sample may be carry-over from other donors' samples.

The chain is built from TRBV27 and TRBJ2-1; D is unresolved. Looked up from germline, CDR1 is MNHEY and CDR2 is SMNVEV (reference sequence). V shed 2 bases and J shed 3 bases, with 8 bases lying between them. The CDR3 has 14 residues. The CDR3 spells CASSLRLYYNEQFF. CDR3 DNA sequence: TGTGCCAGCAGTTTAAGGCTTTACTACAATGAGCAGTTCTTC.

The chain combines TRBV6-1 with TRBJ2-7, with TRBD1 matching over 9 bases. After removal of 2 bases from V and 3 bases from J, the junction contained 8 bases not matched to a gene. This CDR3 is 16 amino acids long. Per germline, CDR1 MNHNS and CDR2 SASEGT. CDR3 in amino acids: CASSELTGGKNYEQYF. The CDR3 DNA reads as TGTGCCAGCAGTGAACTGACAGGGGGGAAAAACTACGAGCAGTACTTC.

The chain recombines TRBV7-9 with TRBJ2-2; unclear D gene. The V gene's germline CDR1 is SEHNR and CDR2 FQNEAQ (reference sequence). The CDR3 length is 16 residues. V lost 5 bases, J lost 2 bases, and 15 bases lay in between. As DNA, the CDR3 is TGTGCCAGCAGCCCGCCTGGAAAACTTAACACCGGGGAGCTGTTTTTT. This translates into CASSPPGKLNTGELFF.

For the CDR3, the DNA is TGTGCCTTCTTTCCCGGTAGAGGGAACTATGGCTACACCTTC. Translation gives CAFFPGRGNYGYTF. The chain recombines TRBV30 with TRBJ1-2; D unclear. The germline gives CDR1 GTSNPN, CDR2 SVGIG (reference sequence). The CDR3 consists of 14 residues. With 7 bases removed from V and 2 bases from J, the gap between germline ends came to 17 bases.

The CDR3 loop reads CATSTDRDTGELFF. The CDR3 region has the DNA TGTGCCACCAGCACAGACAGGGACACCGGGGAGCTGTTTTTT. The chain links TRBV15 to TRBJ2-2; TRBD1 agrees at 7 bases. The trim removed 4 bases at V and 3 bases at J, leaving 2 bases unmatched. Germline V gene sequence: CDR1 LNHNV, CDR2 YYDKDF (reference sequence). The CDR3 runs to 14 residues.

Notes on this clone: This CDR3 is also generated by other DNA sequences in the sample. This chain links TRBV7-8 with TRBJ1-1, with D maybe TRBD1 (5 bases). The germline V gene encodes CDR1 SGHVS and CDR2 FQNEAQ. The V and J ends lost 1 base and 0 bases respectively, with 9 bases between them. The CDR3 extends over 15 amino acids. The CDR3 reads CASSLERGMNTEAFF. DNA for the CDR3: TGTGCCAGCAGCTTAGAGAGGGGAATGAACACTGAAGCTTTCTTT.

V usage is TRBV4-1 and J usage is TRBJ1-2; D call uncertain. V was cut by 1 base and J by 5 bases, with 17 bases left in between. Germline V gives CDR1 MGHRA, CDR2 YSYEKL. This CDR3 has 16 amino acids. The CDR3 DNA is TGCGCCAGCAGCCAAGTCCCAGGCCTGGGTGGGTATGGCTACACCTTC. Translating gives CASSQVPGLGGYGYTF.

This chain links TRBV5-1 with TRBJ1-3; D call uncertain. The CDR3 is 15 amino acids. From germline, CDR1 is SGHRS and CDR2 YFSETQ. Trimming removed 0 bases at V and 1 base at J, with 8 bases between. CDR3 sequence reads: CASSLDPGSGNTIYF. As DNA, the CDR3 is TGCGCCAGCAGCTTGGATCCGGGGTCTGGAAACACCATATATTTT.

This sequence joins TRBV2 and TRBJ2-1; the match to TRBD2 covers 11 bases. CDR1 is SNHLY and CDR2 is FYNNEI in the germline V gene. The J segment lost 6 bases and the V segment lost 6 bases, leaving 13 bases of the junction unmatched. The CDR3 is 17 residues long. CDR3 in DNA: TGTGCCAGCAGCCCCCAGGGGGGACTAGCGGAGTTCAATGAGCAGTTCTTC. This encodes CASSPQGGLAEFNEQFF.

This rearrangement joins TRBV27 to TRBJ2-5, with 7 positions matching TRBD1. This CDR3 has 14 amino acids. Germline lookup yields CDR1 MNHEY and CDR2 SMNVEV (reference sequence). V lost 3 bases to trimming and J lost 5 bases; unmatched junction nucleotides: 6. CDR3 in DNA: TGTGCCAGCAGTTTCCGAGGACAGGAGGAGACCCAGTACTTC. This encodes CASSFRGQEETQYF.

The chain joins TRBV6-5 to TRBJ2-5; 8 bases match TRBD2. This CDR3 is built from 14 residues. CDR1 is MNHEY, CDR2 SVGAGI, per germline. Losses at the gene ends were 9 bases for V and 5 bases for J; bases not matched to a gene: 11. The CDR3 bases are TGTGCCAGTAGGGGGGCGGGAGGAGGCGAGACCCAGTACTTC. This codes for CASRGAGGGETQYF.